The entry that follows covers one TCR beta chain sequence. Its antigen is still unknown. The protocol was immunoSEQ multiplex PCR, while the TCRdb copy is restricted to in-frame clones and leaves out a portion. The table includes under 40,000 clones, 80% to 85% detected once. V lost 1 base, J lost 3 bases, and 9 bases stayed unmatched. CDR1 SGHDN and CDR2 FVKESK come from the germline V gene. This CDR3 comprises 17 residues. This record belongs to a study of T cells in narcolepsy. Overall study context: Donors had narcolepsy type 1 or type 2, or were healthy controls.

Study-wide results and caveats: Autoreactive clonotypes reportedly recurred in blood of same and different patients, not controls. HCRT-specific and TRIB2-specific autoreactive clonotypes appeared among same-patient CSF and blood CD4+ clonotypes.

The source is a human donor in good health. The rearrangement uses TRBV14 and TRBJ1-3; 7 positions match TRBD1. Sequencing was performed on memory (CD45RA-) CD4+ T cells from blood. This CDR3 reads CASSQVEDRVFGNTIYF. CDR3 nucleotides: TGTGCCAGCAGCCAAGTCGAAGACAGGGTATTTGGAAACACCATATATTTT.